This T cell receptor (beta chain) was observed in a study of blood T cell repertoires in COVID-19 (dated by TCRdb to the early 2020s). Regarding the research as a whole: Samples covering the acute and convalescent phases of COVID-19 were provided by collaborators in the United States, Italy and Spain. Nearly every sample came with metadata listing a de-identified subject ID, COVID-19 status, age in years and sex. Where available, HLA class I and class II types were obtained from metadata supplied by the sample provider rather than from assay-based typing. The prospective study material was composed of cDNA or gDNA derived from T cells, B-cell-depleted T cells, or PBMCs. Deeply sampled blood TCRbeta repertoires from subjects exposed to, actively infected with, or recovered from COVID-19 were included in the dataset. The samples were drawn from two sources: the first 160 participants of the ongoing ImmuneRACE study, and 1,000 to 1,500 subjects contributed by 6 global collaborators. The repertoires were made available in a free public database intended to serve as a resource for research on the immune response to SARS-CoV-2. Broad study findings and their caveats: Clinical and demographic metadata were provided uncurated, with the amount varying by source and participant.

Collaborating institutions collected whole blood in K2EDTA tubes following their own protocols. Collaborator samples were shipped for TCRbeta analysis as frozen whole blood, isolated PBMCs, or DNA extracted from either sample type. On this clone: Its antigen is unknown. The record has no base qualities; no much larger clone is one base away.

TCRbeta CDR3 regions were amplified from genomic DNA using the immunoSEQ Assay, a bias-controlled multiplex PCR. Turning to the authors' computational methods: Within the assay, amplification of reference gene primers was used to estimate how many nucleated cells each sample contained. To quantify the absolute abundance of each unique TCRbeta CDR3 rearrangement, sequence reads were collapsed and filtered. For each sample, productive Simpson clonality was calculated as the square root of Simpson's diversity index across productive rearrangements. TCRdb provides this immuneACCESS table in a form limited to in-frame rearrangements. Some clones are lacking; in checked studies, under half of them reflect an unresolved V gene, and why the rest are absent is not known. V, J and clone size are taken as reported in that table, and D and trimming were inferred from the DNA itself. The sample table shows under 150,000 clones, and approximately 85% are seen once. The ten largest clones capture 4.3% of the sample.

The clonotype was recovered from a human donor in a cohort sampled during active COVID-19. Sequencing was done on a sample of peripheral blood.

The DNA sequence is as follows: TGTGCCAGCAGCCCCGGGTGGGACTTGTACCAAGAGACCCAGTACTTC. This encodes CASSPGWDLYQETQYF. The chain joins TRBV6-2 or TRBV6-3 to TRBJ2-5; the D gene is perhaps TRBD2, on 6 matching bases. Its CDR3 holds 16 amino acids, cysteine through phenylalanine. Kept here is only the CDR3 DNA, which spans 48 bases and is read in frame from base 1. V gives up 6 bases and J gives up 0 bases, and the segment between their germline ends measures 17 bases. Per the germline V gene, MNHEY is the CDR1 and SVGEGT is the CDR2.